The rows below give T cell receptor beta chains drawn from one sample of a study of shared clonotypes between healthy human individuals. Sequencing was performed with immunoSEQ multiplex PCR; in TCRdb, only in-frame clones are kept and a portion is missing. This table has about 2.4 million clones, over 85% appearing once. The sequenced sample was naive CD4+ T cells from PBMCs. The receptors were gathered from a man younger than 35 in good health. Some clones in this sample may be carry-over from other donors' samples. CDR3s include the opening cysteine and the closing phenylalanine or tryptophan. D genes are given only for firm matches. Clone size appears in some rows only: once, few, many, or a class for an expanded clone.

clone_size,v_call,d_call,j_call,cdr3_aa,cdr3_nt
.,TRBV4-2,TRBD2,TRBJ2-3,CASSQDLGSASGSPDTQYF,TGTGCCAGCAGCCAAGATCTGGGTTCGGCTAGCGGGAGTCCGGATACGCAGTATTTT
.,TRBV5-6,TRBD1,TRBJ2-7,CASSLALGTESYEQYF,TGTGCCAGCAGCTTGGCCCTAGGGACAGAGAGCTACGAGCAGTACTTC
.,TRBV6-5,TRBD2,TRBJ2-7,CASSYRASGRSYEQYF,TGTGCCAGCAGTTACAGGGCTAGCGGGAGATCCTACGAGCAGTACTTC
.,TRBV4-2,.,TRBJ2-4,CASSQDSPRLQGGKNIQYF,TGTGCCAGCAGCCAAGATTCCCCCCGGCTCCAGGGCGGCAAAAACATTCAGTACTTC
few,TRBV28,.,TRBJ1-1,CASSFWLVDTEAFF,TGTGCCAGCAGTTTTTGGCTAGTGGACACTGAAGCTTTCTTT
.,TRBV30,.,TRBJ2-7,CAWSAQPGHEQYF,TGTGCCTGGAGTGCCCAGCCGGGACATGAGCAGTACTTC
.,TRBV19,.,TRBJ2-3,CASSIGGQGTDTQYF,TGTGCCAGTAGTATAGGGGGGCAAGGCACAGATACGCAGTATTTT
.,TRBV15,.,TRBJ1-4,CATSREGAGDEKLFF,TGTGCCACCAGCAGAGAGGGTGCAGGGGACGAAAAACTGTTTTTT
.,TRBV5-1,TRBD1,TRBJ1-4,CASSITGQGPNEKLFF,TGCGCCAGCAGCATAACCGGACAGGGGCCTAATGAAAAACTGTTTTTT
.,TRBV19,.,TRBJ2-7,CASSIVSSYEQYF,TGTGCCAGTAGTATAGTAAGCAGTTACGAGCAGTACTTC
.,TRBV5-1,.,TRBJ2-1,CASTLGGPGGEQFF,TGCGCCAGCACTCTAGGAGGCCCGGGCGGTGAGCAGTTCTTC
.,TRBV28,TRBD2,TRBJ2-3,CASRPQGGPDTQYF,TGTGCCAGCAGACCCCAGGGAGGGCCAGATACGCAGTATTTT
.,TRBV6-5,.,TRBJ1-1,CASSYGTDGSEAFF,TGTGCCAGCAGTTACGGGACGGATGGGTCTGAAGCTTTCTTT
.,TRBV5-5,.,TRBJ1-2,CASSVRDSGYTF,TGTGCCAGCAGCGTCCGGGACTCTGGCTACACCTTC
.,TRBV29-1,.,TRBJ1-3,CSVEKIRGNTIYF,TGCAGCGTTGAAAAAATCCGGGGAAACACCATATATTTT
.,TRBV28,TRBD1,TRBJ1-3,CASRQTTGVNTIYF,TGTGCCAGCAGGCAAACGACAGGGGTAAACACCATATATTTT
.,TRBV4-2,.,TRBJ1-1,CASSQAPTFTNTEAFF,TGTGCCAGCAGCCAAGCCCCGACATTCACTAACACTGAAGCTTTCTTT
.,TRBV29-1,TRBD1,TRBJ2-5,CSGCRGRSETQYF,TGCAGCGGATGCAGGGGGCGTTCAGAGACCCAGTACTTC
.,TRBV6-6,.,TRBJ1-1,CASSYAGSTEAFF,TGTGCCAGCAGTTATGCAGGGAGCACTGAAGCTTTCTTT
.,TRBV30,TRBD1,TRBJ2-1,CAWSVRPGTADNEQFF,TGTGCCTGGAGTGTACGACCCGGGACAGCGGACAATGAGCAGTTCTTC
.,TRBV7-3,.,TRBJ1-1,CASSLTSDTEAFF,TGTGCCAGCAGCTTAACGAGTGACACTGAAGCTTTCTTT
.,TRBV27,TRBD2,TRBJ2-7,CAGGATNYEQYF,TGTGCGGGAGGGGCGACCAACTACGAGCAGTACTTC
few,TRBV4-1,TRBD1,TRBJ2-5,CASSPLPTGGGETQYF,TGCGCCAGCAGCCCACTCCCCACAGGGGGCGGAGAGACCCAGTACTTC
.,TRBV6-5,.,TRBJ1-2,CASRDTNYGYTF,TGTGCCAGCAGAGACACTAACTATGGCTACACCTTC
.,TRBV7-9,TRBD1,TRBJ2-3,CASSVLGQKPYTQYF,TGTGCCAGCAGCGTGCTGGGACAGAAACCCTATACGCAGTATTTT
.,TRBV5-6,.,TRBJ2-1,CASSSDASSYNEQFF,TGTGCCAGCAGCTCGGACGCAAGCTCCTACAATGAGCAGTTCTTC
.,TRBV28,TRBD1,TRBJ2-7,CASSPRQGFYEQYF,TGTGCCAGCAGCCCGCGACAGGGTTTCTACGAGCAGTACTTC
.,TRBV7-9,.,TRBJ2-1,CASSPWIF,TGTGCCAGCAGCCCTTGGATCTTC
.,TRBV27,.,TRBJ2-7,CASSSDYRTRSYEQYF,TGTGCCAGCAGTTCGGACTACAGGACCCGCTCCTACGAGCAGTACTTC
.,TRBV27,.,TRBJ1-4,CASSPSLQGSNEKLFF,TGTGCCAGCAGTCCGTCCCTACAGGGATCTAATGAAAAACTGTTTTTT
.,TRBV1,.,TRBJ2-1,CTSTPPLRGLTFPSYNEQFF,TGCACCAGTACGCCACCACTCAGGGGGCTTACCTTCCCCTCATACAATGAGCAGTTCTTC
few,TRBV9,.,TRBJ1-1,CASSVGVGFEEAFF,TGTGCCAGCAGCGTAGGGGTAGGGTTCGAAGAAGCTTTCTTT
.,TRBV14,.,TRBJ1-1,CASSRRGTFEAFF,TGTGCCAGCAGCCGGAGAGGGACATTTGAAGCTTTCTTT
.,TRBV9,.,TRBJ1-2,CASSSRGGYGYTF,TGTGCCAGCAGCTCCAGGGGTGGCTATGGCTACACCTTC
.,TRBV5-4,.,TRBJ2-6,CASSLSGTGQILTF,TGTGCCAGCAGCCTCTCCGGGACGGGACAAATCCTGACTTTC
.,TRBV7-3,TRBD2,TRBJ2-7,CASSLGGTSLYEQYF,TGTGCCAGCAGCTTAGGGGGGACTAGTCTTTACGAGCAGTACTTC
.,TRBV30,TRBD2,TRBJ2-7,CAWSPTSVSEQYF,TGTGCCTGGAGCCCTACTAGCGTGAGCGAGCAGTACTTC
few,TRBV30,TRBD1,TRBJ1-1,CAWVDRVEAFF,TGTGCCTGGGTTGACAGGGTGGAAGCTTTCTTT
.,TRBV6-1,TRBD1,TRBJ1-2,CASTGQPRANYGYTF,TGTGCCAGCACGGGACAGCCCCGAGCTAACTATGGCTACACCTTC
.,TRBV28,.,TRBJ1-1,CASSQGAGESEAFF,TGTGCCAGCAGCCAAGGGGCGGGGGAGAGTGAAGCTTTCTTT
.,TRBV5-5,.,TRBJ2-7,CASSFADGNYEQYF,TGTGCCAGCAGCTTTGCTGACGGTAACTACGAGCAGTACTTC
.,TRBV18,.,TRBJ1-1,CASSPPGQRAAFF,TGTGCCAGCTCACCACCCGGACAGAGAGCAGCTTTCTTT
.,TRBV10-1,TRBD1,TRBJ1-6,CASSGDRDSLHF,TGCGCCAGCAGCGGGGACCGGGACAGTCTCCACTTT
.,TRBV28,.,TRBJ1-2,CASGTSRDYGYTF,TGTGCCAGCGGGACCTCGCGGGACTATGGCTACACCTTC
.,TRBV7-8,TRBD2,TRBJ2-5,CASSRTSGRVQETQYF,TGTGCCAGCAGCCGGACTAGCGGGAGGGTTCAAGAGACCCAGTACTTC
.,TRBV6-4,TRBD2,TRBJ2-5,CASSDQRESETQYF,TGTGCCAGCAGTGATCAGCGGGAGTCGGAGACCCAGTACTTC
.,TRBV27,.,TRBJ1-1,CASSITGTGLRAFF,TGTGCCAGCAGTATAACGGGGACGGGGCTGAGGGCTTTCTTT
.,TRBV6-5,.,TRBJ2-2,CASSPPGTGELFF,TGTGCCAGCAGCCCCCCGGGCACCGGGGAGCTGTTTTTT
.,TRBV11-2,.,TRBJ1-1,CASSLFSGTEAFF,TGTGCCAGCAGCTTATTCTCGGGCACTGAAGCTTTCTTT
once,TRBV10-3,.,TRBJ1-3,CAISPGNTIYF,TGTGCCATCAGTCCTGGAAACACCATATATTTT